The sequence of this TCR beta chain was determined in a study of CD8+CD57+ T cells in acquired aplastic anemia listed by TCRdb under 2018. As for the study more broadly: A mean of approximately 3 ug of DNA, ranging from about 0.19 to 27.4 ug, was extracted from sorted CD4+ and CD8+ cells. For healthy donor samples, the average read count was roughly 9.9 million for CD4+ cells and 11 million to 14 million for CD8+ cells. Summary of the overall study and its limitations: Roughly 30 CD8+ CDR3 sequences were shared between patients and controls but appeared highly expressed in patients and within their immunodominant clones. Between patients and healthy controls, no significant difference in CD8+ Simpson's diversity was found (P=0.060).

This clonotype was recorded a few times. Its antigen is currently not known. The sample holds no much larger clone one base away, and base qualities are not on file. The study deep-sequenced TCR repertoires of sorted CD4+ and CD8+ blood T cells from severe aplastic anemia patients and healthy subjects. Ficoll-Paque density gradient centrifugation was used to isolate peripheral blood mononuclear cells. CD4+ and CD8+ T cells were sorted by FACS or magnetic beads before DNA extraction. Profiling of TCR beta VDJ combinations and CDR3 sequences used genomic DNA as the template. An Illumina HiSeq 2000 was used for TCR repertoire sequencing. The original methods were these. TRBV/TRBJ rearrangement plots, CDR3 size and DJ length profiles, and Simpson's diversity index were used to evaluate the repertoires. The immunodominant clone was defined as the most abundant DNA sequence in deep sequencing data. CDR3 amino acid sequences were screened for sharing across subjects and compared with published repertoires and the VDJdb database. The raw public data were reprocessed by TCRdb itself: fastp quality trimming at Q25, MiXCR clonotype calling, in-frame beta chains only. Here each entry gathers all rows of one CDR3 protein and keeps the most common genes and DNA. These V and J calls originate from TCRdb's pipeline instead of the authors' own analysis. Recorded for this sample are fewer than 200,000 distinct CDR3 sequences; roughly 63% of them occurred a single time. 35% to 50% of the sample is taken by the ten largest.

V loses 7 bases at its end and J loses 1 base; junction bases beyond the gene matches: 4. From the cysteine through the phenylalanine, the CDR3 covers 14 amino acids. Only the CDR3 region is kept as DNA, spanning 42 bases read in frame from base 1. CDR1 and CDR2 were assigned from the germline V gene (reference sequence) as LNHNV and YYDKDF. The TCR sequence derives from a human donor in good health. The specimen was sorted CD4+, CD8+, or CD8+CD57+ T cells (not recorded which) from PBMCs. Recombination joined TRBV15 with TRBJ1-3, and 7 junctional nucleotides match TRBD1. CDR3 sequence: CATTDRVSGNTIYF. The DNA is as follows: TGTGCCACCACCGACAGGGTTTCTGGAAACACCATATATTTT.